These 31 T cell receptor beta chains originate from one sample sequenced in a study of blood T cells in healthy people across ages. The second PCR ran roughly 7 to 12 cycles with a sample-barcoded 5' primer and J-beta primers. TCRdb reprocessed the 5' RACE reads with MiXCR, giving one entry per CDR3 protein. The sample contains more than 900,000 distinct CDR3 sequences, approximately 32% of which appear only once. The sample was also reused in another study, on T cells of mothers and their children.

The specimen sequenced was blood. The receptor set was obtained from a woman aged 40 to 50 in good health.

This clonotype has just a few counts. The rearrangement uses TRBV12-3 or TRBV12-4 and TRBJ2-3, with D perhaps matching TRBD2 (5 bases). CDR3 length equals 15 residues. V was cut by 6 bases and J by 1 base, with 14 bases left in between. The CDR3 loop reads CASSPPAVGTDTQYF. CDR3 DNA: TGTGCCAGCAGCCCCCCAGCGGTGGGCACAGATACGCAGTATTTT.

This clonotype was recorded many times. V gene TRBV20-1 combines with J gene TRBJ2-7, with no clear D. Germline V gene lookup returns CDR1 DFQATT and CDR2 SNEGSKA (reference sequence). There are 13 residues in the CDR3. V was cut by 3 bases and J by 5 bases, with 14 bases left in between. The CDR3 sequence is CSASATQVHEQYF. CDR3 coding DNA: TGCAGTGCTAGCGCCACACAAGTCCACGAGCAGTACTTC.

This clonotype appeared a few times. This rearrangement joins TRBV14 to TRBJ1-2, with no clear D. CDR3 length equals 12 residues. Germline CDR1 and CDR2: SGHDN and FVKESK. V was clipped by 3 bases and J by 7 bases, with 9 bases between them. The CDR3 reads CASSQGPGGYTF. In DNA, the CDR3 is TGTGCCAGCAGCCAGGGCCCTGGTGGCTACACCTTC.

About this clonotype itself: A much larger clone is a single base away; this may be a read error. This sequence joins TRBV7-2 and TRBJ1-1; TRBD1 aligns across 8 bases. Germline V CDR1 and CDR2: SGHTA, FQGNSA. The CDR3 totals 15 residues. V was clipped by 4 bases and J by 10 bases; unmatched bases: 14. The CDR3 is CASSSSSGQGWGAFF. CDR3 nucleotides: TGTGCCAGCAGCTCATCCTCAGGACAGGGCTGGGGAGCTTTCTTT.

The chain recombines TRBV29-1 with TRBJ1-4; no clear D gene. CDR1 SQVTM and CDR2 ANQGSEA come from the germline V gene. Trimming stripped 7 bases from V and 6 bases from J, with 9 bases between. CDR3 length: 11 amino acids. The CDR3 DNA reads as TGCAGCGGAAATGAAGATGAAAAACTGTTTTTT. It translates to CSGNEDEKLFF.

This chain joins TRBV20-1 and TRBJ1-1, with D unresolved. The CDR3 length is 12 residues. Deletions cut 3 bases from V and 4 bases from J, with 9 bases between. Germline CDR1 DFQATT, CDR2 SNEGSKA (reference sequence). The CDR3 is CSAREFPTEAFF. DNA for the CDR3: TGCAGTGCTAGGGAGTTTCCCACTGAAGCTTTCTTT.

This chain connects TRBV5-1 to TRBJ2-5; 9 positions match TRBD1. Germline trimming cut 2 bases from V and 5 bases from J; bases unmatched to any gene: 10. Germline loops: CDR1 SGHRS, CDR2 YFSETQ. This CDR3 is 16 amino acids long. The DNA of the CDR3 is TGCGCCAGCAGCTTCCAGAGGGACAGGGCGGTGGAGACCCAGTACTTC. Translation gives CASSFQRDRAVETQYF.

Concerning this clonotype itself: An end of the junction does not agree with germline; a read error may underlie this. The V and J genes are TRBV7-3 and TRBJ1-1, with D possibly TRBD1 on 5 matching bases. The CDR3 spans 16 residues. Germline CDR1 and CDR2: SGHTA and FQGTGA. The CDR3 region has the DNA TGTGCCAGCAGCTTATTCCCCCTCCGGGACGAGGCTGAGGCTTTCTTT. Encoded protein: CASSLFPLRDEAEAFF.

This clonotype was counted a few times. The CDR3: CASSLAGTGSLYEQYF. CDR3 DNA sequence: TGTGCCAGCAGCTTGGCCGGGACAGGGAGTCTCTACGAGCAGTACTTC. This chain connects TRBV5-6 to TRBJ2-4; 9 bases align to TRBD1. The J call may be faulty, since TRBJ2-7 better matches the DNA end. The CDR3 has 16 residues. CDR1 and CDR2 (germline): SGHDT, YYEEEE.

This chain connects TRBV10-3 to TRBJ2-7; TRBD2 agrees at 10 bases. The CDR3 is 15 amino acids. With V trimmed by 0 bases and J by 7 bases, 6 bases remained unmatched. Germline CDR1 is ENHRY and CDR2 is SYGVKD. CDR3 sequence: CAISESASGRGEQYF. The CDR3 coding sequence is TGTGCCATCAGTGAGTCGGCTAGCGGGAGAGGTGAGCAGTACTTC.

The DNA of the CDR3 is TGTGCCACCAGCAGAGGCCAGGGGAAGGGAGAGACCCAGTACTTC. This translates into CATSRGQGKGETQYF. This chain links TRBV15 with TRBJ2-5, with D possibly TRBD1 on 6 matching bases. Germline assignment: CDR1 LNHNV and CDR2 YYDKDF (reference sequence). V lost 1 base, J lost 4 bases, and 13 bases lay in between. This CDR3 is 15 amino acids long.

This clonotype was seen ten or more times. The chain uses TRBV5-4 and TRBJ1-2; D is unresolved. Trimming shortened V by 4 bases and J by 2 bases, and 9 bases separated the two germline ends. CDR3 length: 13 amino acids. CDR1 is SGHNT, CDR2 YYREEE, per germline (reference sequence). CDR3 in amino acids: CASSPRNNYGYTF. The DNA for the CDR3 is TGTGCCAGCAGCCCGCGGAACAACTATGGCTACACCTTC.

This clonotype came up a few times. The chain employs TRBV20-1 and TRBJ1-2; a possible D gene is TRBD1 (5 bases). CDR1 and CDR2 from the germline V gene are DFQATT and SNEGSKA (reference sequence). Between the trimmed V and J ends, which lost 0 bases and 4 bases, there was a span of 9 bases. This CDR3 region has 13 residues. The CDR3 DNA reads TGCAGTGCTAGAGAGGCAGGGACCTATGGCTACACCTTC. It codes for CSAREAGTYGYTF.

The rearrangement links TRBV12-3 or TRBV12-4 to TRBJ2-1; D perhaps matches TRBD1 (5 bases). The CDR3 runs 14 residues. V lost 7 bases and J 10 bases, leaving 20 bases between the germline ends. The CDR3 DNA reads as TGTGCCAGCAAGTGGGGCCTCGGTCCGTGGGAGCAGTTCTTC. Translation: CASKWGLGPWEQFF.

This clonotype has a handful of counts. This chain joins TRBV4-3 and TRBJ2-3; D unclear. The CDR3 has 15 residues. Per germline, CDR1 LGHNA and CDR2 YSLEER. V was cut by 0 bases and J by 2 bases, with 9 bases left in between. The CDR3 sequence is CASSQDPTDTDTQYF. For the CDR3, the DNA is TGCGCCAGCAGCCAAGATCCCACGGACACAGATACGCAGTATTTT.

This clonotype was counted only a few times. V usage is TRBV19 and J usage is TRBJ1-5; tentatively, D is TRBD1 (5 bases). CDR1 and CDR2 (germline): LNHDA, SQIVND (reference sequence). Trimming pared 7 bases from V and 1 base from J, leaving 14 bases between. The CDR3 covers 15 residues. The CDR3 protein is CASTLIDSSNQPQHF. The CDR3 nucleotides read TGTGCCAGTACTTTGATCGACAGCAGCAATCAGCCCCAGCATTTT.

This clonotype was observed at least ten times. The chain couples TRBV20-1 to TRBJ2-7, with 9 bases matching TRBD1. Germline V gene sequence: CDR1 DFQATT, CDR2 SNEGSKA (reference sequence). J lost 3 bases, V lost 7 bases, and 4 bases had no gene match. The CDR3 has 12 residues. The CDR3 loop is CSGGQGIYEQYF. CDR3 DNA sequence: TGCAGTGGGGGACAGGGAATCTACGAGCAGTACTTC.

The chain has TRBV6-1 and TRBJ1-2; 8 nucleotides match TRBD1. The CDR3 consists of 17 residues. With 4 bases clipped from V and 4 bases from J, the junction kept 14 bases outside the gene matches. Germline V CDR1 and CDR2: MNHNS, SASEGT. In DNA, the CDR3 is TGTGCCAGCAGTGTCAACCCGGGACAGGACCACAGCTATGGCTACACCTTC. It yields the protein CASSVNPGQDHSYGYTF.

This clonotype was seen repeatedly, ten times or more. J is TRBJ2-1 and V is TRBV7-9, with D possibly called TRBD1 or TRBD2 (5 bases each). V was clipped by 5 bases and J by 6 bases, with 11 bases between them. CDR1 SEHNR and CDR2 FQNEAQ come from the germline V gene (reference sequence). The CDR3 spans 13 residues. The CDR3 sequence: CASSPQRGNEQFF. The CDR3 DNA reads TGTGCCAGCAGCCCCCAGAGGGGCAATGAGCAGTTCTTC.

The gene calls are TRBV7-9 and TRBJ2-5, with D possibly TRBD2 on 6 matching bases. Germline loops: CDR1 SEHNR, CDR2 FQNEAQ (reference sequence). Trimming pared 2 bases from V and 3 bases from J, leaving 10 bases between. This CDR3 region has 14 residues. The CDR3 reads CASSLNSGKETQYF. The CDR3 DNA reads as TGTGCCAGCAGCTTAAATAGCGGAAAAGAGACCCAGTACTTC.

This clonotype was observed a handful of times. The chain recombines TRBV12-3 or TRBV12-4 with TRBJ2-4; TRBD1 is a possible D gene (6 bases). CDR3 length equals 13 residues. Between the trimmed V and J ends, which lost 3 bases and 6 bases, there was a span of 9 bases. CDR3 sequence (DNA): TGTGCCAGCAGTTTGGGGGCGGTAAACATTCAGTACTTC. The encoded protein is CASSLGAVNIQYF.

This clonotype has more than one count but fewer than ten. The V and J genes are TRBV7-2 and TRBJ2-5; TRBD2 aligns across 7 bases. With V trimmed by 3 bases and J by 2 bases, 3 bases remained unmatched. This CDR3 has 14 residues. In germline, CDR1 is SGHTA, CDR2 FQGNSA. CDR3 DNA sequence: TGTGCCAGCAGCTTCGAGCGGGGACAAGAGACCCAGTACTTC. Translated: CASSFERGQETQYF.

Notes on this clonotype: A read error may explain this, as a much larger clone is one base away. The CDR3 ends on some other residue instead of the conserved phenylalanine or tryptophan, so this is likely a read error. The rearrangement joins TRBV12-3 or TRBV12-4 to TRBJ1-2, with 8 nucleotides matching TRBD1. J lost 4 bases, V lost 3 bases, and 7 bases had no gene match. The CDR3 is 15 amino acids. The CDR3 DNA reads TGTGCCAGCAGTTTGAACAGGGGGGCTACCTATGGCTACACCTGC. Protein product: CASSLNRGATYGYTC.

This clonotype was detected ten times or more. The chain joins TRBV7-2 to TRBJ2-6, with D possibly being TRBD2 (6 bases). This CDR3 is built from 15 residues. V lost 6 bases and J 2 bases, leaving 11 bases between the germline ends. Germline values: CDR1 SGHTA, CDR2 FQGNSA. The CDR3 nucleotides read TGTGCCAGCAGATCATCGGGGGCTGGGGCCAACGTCCTGACTTTC. Amino acid sequence: CASRSSGAGANVLTF.

V is TRBV2 and J is TRBJ1-5; unclear D gene. Germline assignment: CDR1 SNHLY and CDR2 FYNNEI. The V gene lost 4 bases and the J gene lost 0 bases, with 10 bases spanning the gap. CDR3 length equals 15 residues. CDR3 in amino acids: CASSAGGYSNQPQHF. CDR3 sequence (DNA): TGTGCCAGCAGTGCGGGCGGGTATAGCAATCAGCCCCAGCATTTT. The whole variable domain, remainder taken from reference TRBV2 and TRBJ1-5, is EPEVTQTPSHQVTQMGQEVILRCVPISNHLYFYWYRQILGQKVEFLVSFYNNEISEKSEIFDDQFSVERPDGSNFTLKIRSTKLEDSAMYFCASSAGGYSNQPQHFGDGTRLSIL.

This clonotype has at least ten counts. J is TRBJ2-7 and V is TRBV5-1; D remains unclear. V was pared by 6 bases and J by 1 base, with 11 bases between. CDR1 and CDR2 (germline): SGHRS, YFSETQ. The CDR3 covers 13 residues. Written as DNA, the CDR3 is TGCGCCAGCAATTCTTTAGAGTCCTACGAGCAGTACTTC. It translates to CASNSLESYEQYF.

This clonotype was seen repeatedly, ten times or more. J is TRBJ2-7 and V is TRBV5-1; no definite D call. Germline V CDR1 and CDR2: SGHRS, YFSETQ. This CDR3 is 15 amino acids long. Between the trimmed V and J ends, which lost 4 bases and 7 bases, there was a span of 21 bases. The CDR3 loop is CASSIARDWVGEQYF. In DNA, the CDR3 is TGCGCCAGCAGCATCGCACGTGATTGGGTGGGGGAGCAGTACTTC.

The chain is built from TRBV7-3 and TRBJ2-7; 12 bases are a match to TRBD2. Germline V gene sequence: CDR1 SGHTA, CDR2 FQGTGA. This CDR3 is built from 15 residues. Losses at the gene ends were 5 bases for V and 1 base for J; bases not matched to a gene: 3. CDR3 in amino acids: CASSKTSGGSYEQYF. In DNA form, the CDR3 reads TGTGCCAGCAGCAAGACTAGCGGGGGATCCTACGAGCAGTACTTC.

With regard to this clonotype: The junction shows a germline mismatch at one end, possibly a read error. The chain's CDR3 is CASSLDGTGNTGERFF. CDR3 in DNA: TGCGCCAGCAGCTTAGACGGGACAGGGAACACCGGGGAGCGGTTTTTT. The J gene is TRBJ2-2, the V gene TRBV5-1, with TRBD1 matching 9 bases. The CDR3 totals 16 residues. Germline assignment: CDR1 SGHRS and CDR2 YFSETQ.

The chain joins TRBV5-6 to TRBJ1-1; 8 bases match TRBD1. The length of the CDR3 is 15 residues. V shed 4 bases, J shed 0 bases, and the junction held 5 bases outside the gene matches. Germline V gene sequence: CDR1 SGHDT, CDR2 YYEEEE. CDR3 in DNA: TGTGCCAGCAGCGAGGGACAGGTAGTGAACACTGAAGCTTTCTTT. Its translation: CASSEGQVVNTEAFF.

V usage is TRBV5-1 and J usage is TRBJ2-1; D remains ambiguous. CDR3 size: 13 residues. Trimming left V 0 bases short and J 10 bases short, with 11 bases between. The V gene's germline CDR1 is SGHRS and CDR2 YFSETQ. The CDR3 DNA is TGCGCCAGCAGCTTGGCGCCGGTGGCGGAGCAGTTCTTC. Translated: CASSLAPVAEQFF. Using reference TRBV5-1 and TRBJ2-1 for the parts outside the CDR3, the full variable domain is KAGVTQTPRYLIKTRGQQVTLSCSPISGHRSVSWYQQTPGQGLQFLFEYFSETQRNKGNFPGRFSGRQFSNSRSEMNVSTLELGDSALYLCASSLAPVAEQFFGPGTRLTVL.